One TCR beta chain is described in this entry. Here immunoSEQ multiplex PCR was the method, and the copy in TCRdb shows in-frame clones only, minus some. The sample contains about 72,000 clones, about nine tenths of which appear only once. This sample was taken from a study of T cell changes during pregnancy in multiple sclerosis. The CDR3 runs to 15 residues. The junction had 9 bases not matched to a gene; V was cut back by 6 bases and J by 4 bases. Germline values: CDR1 MDHEN, CDR2 SYDVKM. This TCR was sampled from a female donor in good health, enrolled as a control in a pregnancy study. The rearrangement joins TRBV28 to TRBJ2-1; TRBD1 matches at 7 bases. This sample comprised peripheral blood, obtained in the third trimester of pregnancy. As DNA, the CDR3 is TGTGCCAGCAGCAAAAGACGGGACAGTTACAATGAGCAGTTCTTC. Its protein is CASSKRRDSYNEQFF.